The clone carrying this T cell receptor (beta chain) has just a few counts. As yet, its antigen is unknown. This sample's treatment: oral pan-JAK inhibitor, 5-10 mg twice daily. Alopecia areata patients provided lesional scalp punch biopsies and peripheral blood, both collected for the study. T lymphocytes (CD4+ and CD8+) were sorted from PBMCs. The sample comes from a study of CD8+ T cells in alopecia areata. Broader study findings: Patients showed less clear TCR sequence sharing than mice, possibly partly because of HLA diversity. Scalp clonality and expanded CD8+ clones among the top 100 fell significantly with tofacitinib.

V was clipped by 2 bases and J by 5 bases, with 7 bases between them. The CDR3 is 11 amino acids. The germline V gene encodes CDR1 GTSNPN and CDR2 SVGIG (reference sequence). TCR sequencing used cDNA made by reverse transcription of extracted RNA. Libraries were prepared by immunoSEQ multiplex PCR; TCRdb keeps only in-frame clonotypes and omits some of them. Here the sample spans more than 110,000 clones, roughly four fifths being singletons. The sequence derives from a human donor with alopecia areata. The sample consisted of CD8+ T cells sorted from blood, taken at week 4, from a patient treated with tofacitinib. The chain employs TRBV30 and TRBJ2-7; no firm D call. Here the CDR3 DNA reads TGTGCCTGGAGTAACGACAACGAGCAGTACTTC. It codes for CAWSNDNEQYF.